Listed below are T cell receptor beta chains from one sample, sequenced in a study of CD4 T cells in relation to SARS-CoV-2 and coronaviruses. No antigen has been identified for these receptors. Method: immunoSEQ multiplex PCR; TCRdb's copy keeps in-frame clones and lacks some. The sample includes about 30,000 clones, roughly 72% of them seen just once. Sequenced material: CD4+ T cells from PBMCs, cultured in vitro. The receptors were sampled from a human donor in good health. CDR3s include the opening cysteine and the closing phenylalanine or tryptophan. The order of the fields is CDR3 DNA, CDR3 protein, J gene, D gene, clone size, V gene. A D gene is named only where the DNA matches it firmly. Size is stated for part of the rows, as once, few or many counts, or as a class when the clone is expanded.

TGTGCCAGCAGCCAAGGATACAGGAATCACGGCTACACCTTC,CASSQGYRNHGYTF,TRBJ1-2,-,-,TRBV14
TGTGCCAGCAGTTTCCGTCCGCTGAAGGGTCGGAAAGAGACCCAGTACTTC,CASSFRPLKGRKETQYF,TRBJ2-5,-,-,TRBV6-2/TRBV6-3
TGCGCCAGCAGCCATCCCGCCGGGCGAGCGGGCAATGAGCAGTTCTTC,CASSHPAGRAGNEQFF,TRBJ2-1,-,-,TRBV4-1
TGTGCCAGCAGCCAAGTACCCCGGGGTAGGCCCCAACAGCCCCAGCATTTT,CASSQVPRGRPQQPQHF,TRBJ1-5,-,few,TRBV4-2
TGTGCCAGCAGCTACCTAGCGGGGGTGGAAGATACGCAGTATTTT,CASSYLAGVEDTQYF,TRBJ2-3,TRBD2,-,TRBV13
TGTGCCAGCAGCCAAGACAGGGGGTTAACCGGGGAGCTGTTTTTT,CASSQDRGLTGELFF,TRBJ2-2,TRBD1,-,TRBV3-1/TRBV3-2
TGTGCCAGCAGCCAAGCTGGACTAGCGGGAGAAGGGGCAGATACGCAGTATTTT,CASSQAGLAGEGADTQYF,TRBJ2-3,TRBD2,-,TRBV4-2
TGCGCCAGCAGCCAACTTAATCTGGCTAATGAAAAACTGTTTTTT,CASSQLNLANEKLFF,TRBJ1-4,-,-,TRBV4-1
TGTGCCAGCAGCCCTGGGCGCCCCCAAGCTTTCTTT,CASSPGRPQAFF,TRBJ1-1,-,-,TRBV11-2
TGTGCCTGGAGTGTTAGTGAGGAGACCCAGTACTTC,CAWSVSEETQYF,TRBJ2-5,-,-,TRBV30